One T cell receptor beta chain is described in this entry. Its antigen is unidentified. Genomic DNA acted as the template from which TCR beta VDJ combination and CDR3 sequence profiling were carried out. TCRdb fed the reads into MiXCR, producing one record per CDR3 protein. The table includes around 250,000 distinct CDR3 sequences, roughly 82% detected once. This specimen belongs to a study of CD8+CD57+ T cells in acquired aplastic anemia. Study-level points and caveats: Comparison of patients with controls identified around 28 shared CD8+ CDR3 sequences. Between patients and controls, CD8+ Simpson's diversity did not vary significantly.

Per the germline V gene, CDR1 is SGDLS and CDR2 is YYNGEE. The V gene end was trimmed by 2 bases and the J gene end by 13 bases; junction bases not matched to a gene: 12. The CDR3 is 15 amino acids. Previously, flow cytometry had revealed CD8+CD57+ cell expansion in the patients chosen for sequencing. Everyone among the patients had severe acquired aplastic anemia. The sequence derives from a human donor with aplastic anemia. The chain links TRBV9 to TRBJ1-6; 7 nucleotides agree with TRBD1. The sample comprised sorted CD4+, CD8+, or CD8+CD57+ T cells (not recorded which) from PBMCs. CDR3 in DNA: TGTGCCAGCAGCGTGGGCTGGGGACAGCGGTCCCCCCTCCACTTT. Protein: CASSVGWGQRSPLHF.